This T cell receptor beta chain was captured in a study of shared clonotypes between healthy human individuals. Sequenced by immunoSEQ multiplex PCR; TCRdb stores in-frame clones only, minus some. The table shows some 2,400,000 clones, with roughly 95% occurring only once. Germline V gene data show CDR1 as DFQATT and CDR2 as SNEGSKA (reference sequence). Trimming left V 3 bases short and J 6 bases short, with 6 bases between. CDR3 length: 11 residues. The sequence was collected from a man between 18 and 29 years old in good health. Sequenced input: naive CD4+ T cells sorted from blood. Subset: CD45RA+ positively selected. The chain combines TRBV20-1 with TRBJ1-5, with D unclear. CDR3 region: CSASTAQPQHF. The CDR3 DNA follows: TGCAGTGCTAGTACAGCTCAGCCCCAGCATTTT.